This TCR beta chain was recorded in a study of siplizumab effects on memory and regulatory T cells. Study-wide results and limits: A mean of around 65% of mappable alloreactive CD4+ clones were Treg-derived with siplizumab, compared with more than 25% in controls. Unstimulated subsets captured only a minor fraction of alloreactive clones. Greater diversity than memory cells seemed evident in naive T cells, which also appeared to be major alloresponse contributors.

Only in-frame clones appear in the TCRdb table, and some are missing; sequencing was by immunoSEQ multiplex PCR. The data hold roughly 100,000 clones, with just over 90% observed a single time. Germline CDR1 and CDR2: MNHGY and SAAAGT. V gave up 8 bases and J gave up 1 base; unmatched junction bases: 14. The CDR3 loop spans 17 amino acids. On this clone: The antigen remains undetermined.

The sequencing sample was made of CD4+ T cells sorted from blood. The clonotype comes from a human donor in good health. This rearrangement joins TRBV6-8 to TRBJ2-3, with 8 positions matching TRBD2. CDR3 in DNA: TGTGCCAGCCCTAACGGGAGGGCCCGAACCTGCACAGATACGCAGTATTTT. Its translation: CASPNGRARTCTDTQYF.